Listed here are 2 T cell receptor beta chains from one sample, sequenced in a study of blood T cells in healthy people across ages. For the second PCR, which ran for roughly 6 to 11 cycles, a sample-barcoded 5' primer and a J-beta primer mix were used. TCRdb reprocessed the 5' RACE reads with MiXCR, giving one entry per CDR3 protein. The sample includes about 780,000 distinct CDR3 sequences, about a quarter of them seen just once. The same sample was also used in a study of T cells of mothers and their children.

The sample taken for sequencing was blood. The source of these receptors is a boy aged 5 to 17 in good health.

The J gene is TRBJ2-3, the V gene TRBV12-3 or TRBV12-4; TRBD1 might be the D (5 bases). The DNA end lines up better with TRBJ1-5; the J call may be wrong. The CDR3 is made up of 17 amino acids. The chain's CDR3 is CASSPDIRGGGTDTQHF. The DNA of the CDR3 is TGTGCCAGCAGTCCCGATATTCGGGGCGGGGGTACAGATACGCAGCATTTT.

The sample holds a few counts of this clonotype. The J gene is TRBJ2-7, the V gene TRBV5-1, with a tentative D call TRBD1 (6 bases). The V gene lost 0 bases and the J gene lost 6 bases, with 10 bases spanning the gap. Germline CDR1 and CDR2: SGHRS and YFSETQ. The CDR3 has 13 residues. The DNA of the CDR3 is TGCGCCAGCAGCTTGGCGTCAGGGGCCGAGCAGTACTTC. Translated, it gives CASSLASGAEQYF.